One TCR beta chain is described in this entry. Its antigen remains unidentified. This specimen comes from a study of T cell responses to AZD1222 COVID-19 vaccine. Whole-study results and caveats: Rises in breadth and depth of Spike-specific TCRs came after two AZD1222 doses. Spike was spanned by vaccine-associated CD4 TCRs, which were dominant at 160-218 and 743-854. No repertoire was sampled before or during the peak T cell response, only after it. A mostly white British donor set with more females was recruited, and clonal diversity was possibly underestimated.

The CDR3 is 14 amino acids. Germline V gene lookup returns CDR1 SGHVS and CDR2 FQNEAQ. The junction had 2 bases not matched to a gene; V was cut back by 2 bases and J by 6 bases. Produced via immunoSEQ multiplex PCR; TCRdb's table is partial and in-frame only. The sample holds tens of thousands of clones; approximately 90% are singletons and the top ten take about 5.4%. This chain uses TRBV7-8 with TRBJ2-1, with 9 bases that match TRBD2. The starting material was peripheral blood, obtained 28 days after the second AZD1222 dose. The receptor's source is an adult who received the AZD1222 COVID-19 vaccine. The CDR3 bases are TGTGCCAGCAGCTTACTAGCGGGGATCAATGAGCAGTTCTTC. Its protein is CASSLLAGINEQFF. Full variable domain (rest looked up from reference TRBV7-8 and TRBJ2-1): GAGVSQSPRYKVAKRGQDVALRCDPISGHVSLFWYQQALGQGPEFLTYFQNEAQLDKSGLPSDRFFAERPEGSVSTLKIQRTQQEDSAVYLCASSLLAGINEQFFGPGTRLTVL.